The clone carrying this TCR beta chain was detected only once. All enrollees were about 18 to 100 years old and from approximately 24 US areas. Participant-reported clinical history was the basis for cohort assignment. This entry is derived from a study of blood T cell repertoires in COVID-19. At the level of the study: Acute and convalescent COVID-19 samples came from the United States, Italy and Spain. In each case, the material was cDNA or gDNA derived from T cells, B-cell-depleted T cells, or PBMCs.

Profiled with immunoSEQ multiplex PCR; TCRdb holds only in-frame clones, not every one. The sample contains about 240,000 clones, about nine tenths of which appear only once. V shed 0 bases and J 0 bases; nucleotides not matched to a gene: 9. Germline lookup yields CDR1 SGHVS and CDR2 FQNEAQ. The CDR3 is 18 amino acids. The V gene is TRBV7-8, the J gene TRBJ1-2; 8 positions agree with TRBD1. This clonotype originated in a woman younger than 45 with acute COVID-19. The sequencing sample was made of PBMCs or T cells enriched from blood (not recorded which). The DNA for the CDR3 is TGTGCCAGCAGCTTAGCCCGCAGGGGGCGCTTATCTAACTATGGCTACACCTTC. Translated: CASSLARRGRLSNYGYTF.